A selection of T cell receptor beta chains follows, all from one sample in a study of CD8+ T cells in alopecia areata. Assay used: immunoSEQ multiplex PCR; TCRdb lists only in-frame clones, some missing. This sample has about 300,000 clones, with about 62% found just once. This material consisted of CD4+ T cells sorted from blood, taken at week 24, from a patient treated with tofacitinib. The receptor set was obtained from a human donor with alopecia areata. Both conserved end residues are part of each CDR3. D genes are given only for firm matches. Only some rows state a clone size, as once, few, many or a class for expanded clones.

clone size	CDR3 length	V gene	D gene	J gene	CDR3 protein	CDR3 DNA
.	15	TRBV5-8	TRBD2	TRBJ2-3	CASSSLAGGTDTQYF	TGTGCCAGCAGCTCGCTAGCGGGGGGGACAGATACGCAGTATTTT
.	14	TRBV9	.	TRBJ2-1	CASSSQLSYNEQFF	TGTGCCAGCAGCTCCCAACTTTCCTACAATGAGCAGTTCTTC
once	14	TRBV4-1	TRBD1	TRBJ1-2	CASSQLRGRDGYTF	TGCGCCAGCAGCCAACTTAGGGGGCGGGATGGCTACACCTTC
.	14	TRBV5-6	.	TRBJ2-5	CASSLNGRRETQYF	TGTGCCAGCAGCTTGAACGGTAGAAGGGAGACCCAGTACTTC
few	16	TRBV27	TRBD2	TRBJ2-7	CASRSLLAALDHEQYF	TGTGCCAGCAGATCTCTACTAGCGGCCCTTGATCACGAGCAGTACTTC
few	14	TRBV30	TRBD2	TRBJ2-1	CAGLAGGRYNEQFF	TGTGCCGGGCTAGCGGGGGGGCGATACAATGAGCAGTTCTTC
.	18	TRBV25-1	TRBD1	TRBJ1-6	CASSEMGQLSSYNSPLHF	TGTGCCAGCAGTGAAATGGGACAGCTAAGCTCCTATAATTCACCCCTCCACTTT
.	13	TRBV2	.	TRBJ1-2	CASSGPGVGGYTF	TGTGCCAGCAGTGGACCGGGAGTGGGAGGCTACACCTTC
.	16	TRBV21-1	.	TRBJ1-2	CASSKVGRREYNGYTF	TGTGCCAGCAGCAAAGTCGGGCGCAGGGAGTATAATGGCTACACCTTC
few	15	TRBV19	.	TRBJ2-3	CASSIDPASTDTQYF	TGTGCCAGTAGTATAGATCCAGCTAGCACAGATACGCAGTATTTT
few	13	TRBV5-1	.	TRBJ1-1	CASSFQQNTEAFF	TGCGCCAGCAGCTTTCAGCAGAACACTGAAGCTTTCTTT
.	16	TRBV4-2	.	TRBJ2-1	CASSQDGRSSYNEQFF	TGTGCCAGCAGCCAAGATGGAAGGAGCTCCTACAATGAGCAGTTCTTC
few	14	TRBV9	.	TRBJ2-7	CASSAENPGHEQYF	TGTGCCAGCAGCGCAGAAAATCCAGGGCACGAGCAGTACTTC
few	16	TRBV5-1	.	TRBJ2-4	CASSLEGPRGKNIQYF	TGCGCCAGCAGCTTAGAAGGCCCTCGGGGCAAAAACATTCAGTACTTC
few	15	TRBV2	.	TRBJ2-6	CASSGTRFGANVLTF	TGTGCCAGCAGTGGAACTAGGTTTGGGGCCAACGTCCTGACTTTC
few	13	TRBV30	.	TRBJ1-2	CAWEAQGRYGYTF	TGTGCCTGGGAAGCCCAGGGGCGCTATGGCTACACCTTC
.	14	TRBV29-1	TRBD1	TRBJ1-6	CSVEGQGANSPLHF	TGCAGCGTTGAAGGACAGGGGGCGAATTCACCCCTCCACTTT
.	14	TRBV5-1	TRBD2	TRBJ2-5	CASSSRGGVETQYF	TGCGCCAGCAGCTCCCGGGGGGGCGTGGAGACCCAGTACTTC
.	13	TRBV29-1	TRBD1	TRBJ2-7	CSVGQGLTYEQYF	TGCAGCGTGGGACAGGGCCTCACCTACGAGCAGTACTTC
.	12	TRBV2	.	TRBJ2-7	CASSERRWGQYF	TGTGCCAGCAGTGAAAGGCGATGGGGGCAGTACTTC
.	14	TRBV29-1	.	TRBJ1-3	CSVDRRLSGNTIYF	TGCAGCGTTGACAGGCGACTCTCTGGAAACACCATATATTTT
.	16	TRBV7-9	.	TRBJ2-7	CASSLGSGGDTVEQYF	TGTGCCAGCAGCTTGGGGTCTGGCGGGGACACGGTCGAGCAGTACTTC
.	15	TRBV7-3	.	TRBJ1-3	CASSTPGGSRNTIYF	TGTGCCAGCAGTACCCCCGGGGGGTCACGCAACACCATATATTTT
.	16	TRBV25-1	TRBD1	TRBJ1-2	CASSEPSGQGNYGYTF	TGTGCCAGCAGTGAACCATCCGGACAGGGGAACTATGGCTACACCTTC
.	14	TRBV5-1	.	TRBJ2-7	CASVRGQAPYEQYF	TGCGCCAGCGTGAGGGGCCAGGCACCCTACGAGCAGTACTTC
.	10	TRBV20-1	.	TRBJ2-4	CSAMENIQYF	TGCAGTGCTATGGAAAACATTCAGTACTTC
.	13	TRBV5-1	.	TRBJ2-7	CASSLAAAGGQYF	TGCGCCAGCAGTTTGGCAGCGGCCGGCGGGCAGTACTTC
.	13	TRBV27	.	TRBJ1-4	CASSFSGGEKLFF	TGTGCCAGCAGTTTTTCTGGGGGTGAAAAACTGTTTTTT
.	16	TRBV7-6	TRBD1	TRBJ1-2	CASSLAPRDSPFGYTF	TGTGCCAGCAGCTTAGCGCCCCGGGACAGCCCTTTTGGCTACACCTTC
.	13	TRBV27	.	TRBJ1-2	CASSPNAGDGYTF	TGTGCCAGCAGTCCAAACGCCGGAGATGGCTACACCTTC
.	15	TRBV7-6	.	TRBJ2-2	CASSSSLLGTGELFF	TGTGCCAGCAGCTCGTCCCTCCTGGGGACCGGGGAGCTGTTTTTT
.	13	TRBV30	.	TRBJ1-3	CAWSLSSGNTIYF	TGTGCCTGGAGTTTAAGCTCTGGAAACACCATATATTTT
.	12	TRBV29-1	.	TRBJ2-1	CSVELTGEKQFF	TGCAGCGTTGAACTAACGGGGGAAAAGCAGTTCTTC
.	14	TRBV27	.	TRBJ1-2	CASSLSIPEDGYTF	TGTGCCAGCAGTTTATCTATCCCAGAGGATGGCTACACCTTC
few	14	TRBV30	TRBD1	TRBJ1-1	CAWSGGTENTEAFF	TGTGCCTGGAGTGGGGGGACAGAAAACACTGAAGCTTTCTTT
.	14	TRBV6-5	.	TRBJ1-5	CASSYSSINQPQHF	TGTGCCAGCAGTTACTCGTCAATCAATCAGCCCCAGCATTTT
.	14	TRBV30	.	TRBJ1-5	CAWSGGRSNQPQHF	TGTGCCTGGAGTGGGGGACGAAGCAATCAGCCCCAGCATTTT
.	13	TRBV2	.	TRBJ2-1	CASSPGLWGEQFF	TGTGCCAGCAGTCCCGGGCTCTGGGGAGAGCAGTTCTTC
.	11	TRBV20-1	.	TRBJ2-6	CSATGANVLTF	TGCAGTGCTACTGGGGCCAACGTCCTGACTTTC
many	15	TRBV18	.	TRBJ2-2	CASSPQSGGPGELFF	TGTGCCAGCTCACCACAAAGCGGAGGCCCCGGGGAGCTGTTTTTT
.	11	TRBV30	.	TRBJ2-3	CAWKGGDTQYF	TGTGCCTGGAAAGGGGGAGATACGCAGTATTTT
.	14	TRBV7-8	.	TRBJ2-7	CASSPGIPGYEQYF	TGTGCCAGCAGCCCAGGGATCCCTGGGTACGAGCAGTACTTC
.	13	TRBV4-2	.	TRBJ2-1	CASSQDPGREQFF	TGTGCCAGCAGCCAAGATCCGGGCCGTGAGCAGTTCTTC
.	12	TRBV13	.	TRBJ2-7	CASSLQNYEQYF	TGTGCCAGCAGCCTACAAAACTACGAGCAGTACTTC
few	16	TRBV9	.	TRBJ2-5	CASSRAFDSISETQYF	TGTGCCAGCAGCCGCGCCTTTGACTCAATCTCGGAGACCCAGTACTTC
few	12	TRBV10-3	.	TRBJ2-7	CATYSRPGEQYF	TGTGCCACCTACAGCCGACCCGGCGAGCAGTACTTC
.	15	TRBV30	.	TRBJ2-2	CAWNASGENTGELFF	TGTGCCTGGAATGCGTCGGGGGAGAACACCGGGGAGCTGTTTTTT
.	15	TRBV5-4	TRBD1	TRBJ2-5	CASSLDRGMRETQYF	TGTGCCAGCAGCTTGGACAGGGGAATGAGGGAGACCCAGTACTTC
.	14	TRBV15	TRBD2	TRBJ2-5	CATTPGLAEETQYF	TGTGCCACCACCCCGGGACTAGCTGAGGAGACCCAGTACTTC
.	15	TRBV2	TRBD1	TRBJ2-3	CASSEAPQGSDTQYF	TGTGCCAGCAGTGAAGCACCACAGGGGTCAGATACGCAGTATTTT
.	13	TRBV6-6	TRBD2	TRBJ2-7	CATSTSGAYEQYF	TGTGCCACCTCGACTAGCGGCGCCTACGAGCAGTACTTC
.	11	TRBV30	.	TRBJ1-1	CAGNRIGEAFF	TGTGCCGGCAATAGGATCGGAGAAGCTTTCTTT
.	13	TRBV7-6	TRBD2	TRBJ2-3	CASSSSGPDTQYF	TGTGCCAGCAGCTCTAGCGGCCCAGATACGCAGTATTTT
few	10	TRBV29-1	.	TRBJ1-2	CSVEGPGYTF	TGCAGCGTTGAGGGCCCTGGCTACACCTTC
.	16	TRBV9	.	TRBJ2-1	CASSVTPALGDNEQFF	TGTGCCAGCAGCGTTACGCCAGCACTAGGAGACAATGAGCAGTTCTTC